The T cell receptor beta chain described here comes from a study of T cell responses to AZD1222 COVID-19 vaccine. The study's findings and limits: Donors were chiefly white British, with a greater number of females, and clonal diversity was perhaps underestimated. Repertoire sampling happened only post peak T cell response.

CDR3 length: 15 residues. Trimming cost V 2 bases and J 0 bases, with 8 bases left between them. The germline V gene encodes CDR1 MNHEY and CDR2 SMNVEV (reference sequence). TCRdb's copy holds only in-frame clones and misses some; the assay was immunoSEQ multiplex PCR. Of about 150,000 clones in the sample, roughly 90% were seen once. Concerning this clone: Its antigen is not identified.

The source is an adult who received the AZD1222 COVID-19 vaccine. Material: peripheral blood, obtained 28 days after the second AZD1222 dose. The rearrangement joins TRBV27 to TRBJ2-1, with D uncertain. The CDR3 DNA sequence: TGTGCCAGCAGTTTAGGGTCCAGCTCCTACAATGAGCAGTTCTTC. It translates to CASSLGSSSYNEQFF.